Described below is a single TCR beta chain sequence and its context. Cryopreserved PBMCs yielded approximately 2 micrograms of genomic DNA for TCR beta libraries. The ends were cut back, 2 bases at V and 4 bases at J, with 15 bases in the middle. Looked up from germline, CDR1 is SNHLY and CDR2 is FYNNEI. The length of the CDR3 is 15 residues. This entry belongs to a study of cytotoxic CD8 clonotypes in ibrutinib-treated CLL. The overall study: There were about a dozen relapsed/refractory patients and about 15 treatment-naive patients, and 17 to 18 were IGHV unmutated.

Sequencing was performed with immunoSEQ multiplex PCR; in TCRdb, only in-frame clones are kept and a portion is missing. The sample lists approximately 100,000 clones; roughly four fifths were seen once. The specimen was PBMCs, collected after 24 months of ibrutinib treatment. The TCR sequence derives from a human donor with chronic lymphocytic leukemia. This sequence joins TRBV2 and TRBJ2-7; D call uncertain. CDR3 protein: CASSEMVGDRYEQYF. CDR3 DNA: TGTGCCAGCAGTGAAATGGTTGGGGATAGATACGAGCAGTACTTC.